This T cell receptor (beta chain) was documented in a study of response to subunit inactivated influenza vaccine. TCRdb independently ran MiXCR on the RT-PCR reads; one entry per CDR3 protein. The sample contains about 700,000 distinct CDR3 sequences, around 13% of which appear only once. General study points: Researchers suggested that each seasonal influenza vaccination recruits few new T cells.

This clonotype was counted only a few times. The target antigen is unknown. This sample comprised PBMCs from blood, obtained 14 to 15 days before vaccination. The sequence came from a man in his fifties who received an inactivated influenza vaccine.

Here the CDR3 DNA reads TGTGCCACCAGCGCAAACGAAAAGGTGAAGTACTTC. Its translation: CATSANEKVKYF. V is TRBV15 and J is TRBJ2-7, with D uncertain. V was clipped by 5 bases and J by 11 bases, with 16 bases between them. CDR1 is LNHNV and CDR2 is YYDKDF in the germline V gene (reference sequence). CDR3 length: 12 amino acids. The complete variable domain, with remaining parts taken from reference TRBV15 and TRBJ2-7, reads DAMVIQNPRYQVTQFGKPVTLSCSQTLNHNVMYWYQQKSSQAPKLLFHYYDKDFNNEADTPDNFQSRRPNTSFCFLDIRSPGLGDTAMYLCATSANEKVKYFGPGTRLTVT.